This section outlines one TCR beta chain sequence together with its context. The target of this receptor is not known. No much larger clone exists at a distance of one base, and base qualities are not known. The sequenced samples came from patients who had active juvenile idiopathic arthritis. Less than 12 mL of blood per patient was used to obtain circulating pathogenic-like lymphocytes. Circulating pathogenic-like lymphocytes were sorted from peripheral blood mononuclear cells as HLA-DR+CD14-CD3+CD4+CD25low/- cells. Right after thawing, the cells went straight into sorting, and Live/Dead Fixable Near-IR Stain was used to exclude dead cells. HLA-DR was selected as the sorting marker because HLA-DR is a surface protein that apparently lacks signalling activity in T cells. The CDR3 goes from the cysteine to the phenylalanine over 16 residues. Only the CDR3 region is kept as DNA, spanning 48 bases read in frame from base 1. From V the trimming removes 8 bases and from J it removes 2 bases, while the gene matches leave 11 bases of the junction unaccounted for. CDR1 SEHNR and CDR2 FQNEAQ are derived from the germline V gene (reference sequence).

The data derive from a study of circulating and synovial CD4+ cells in juvenile arthritis (dated by TCRdb to the mid-2010s). In terms of the full investigation: Within each patient, the study compared the TCRbeta CDR3 repertoires of three groups: circulating HLA-DR+ CD4 T cells, bulk blood CD4 T cells, and synovial CD4 T cells. The goal of repertoire sequencing was to confirm that a circulating synovial-like CD4 T cell subset was enriched in synovial clonotypes.

Library construction relied on the immunoSEQ multiplex PCR assay. TCRbeta CDR3 sequencing was performed as a commercial service by an external provider. Under the source paper's analysis protocol: The analyses relied on productive nucleotide sequences along with amino acid sequences obtained through in silico translation. Diversity was quantified by Renyi entropy over a range of alpha values, with sample size equalised by taking the median of 200 repeated subsamples. For clustering, the distance between each pair of repertoires was computed as one minus the Chao-modified Jaccard index, which corrected for under-sampling. Frequency-weighted overlap with synovial clonotypes was computed over 200 sample sizes, 200 draws without replacement each, and reported at the smaller sample's size. Sourced from immuneACCESS, this table was stored by TCRdb with only in-frame sequences that have V and J called. A share of the clones is absent; for the studies checked, an unresolved V gene accounts for under half, and the remainder has no known explanation. The V and J calls and clone size are taken from that table; D and trimming were inferred from the DNA. Here the sample has more than 1,200 clones; 88% occur a single time. The ten largest make up roughly 3.1% of the sample.

Results the study describes overall, beyond this receptor: Because CPL samples and bulk blood CD4 samples differed in T cell genome counts by at least an order of magnitude, sample-size effects were addressed. Since overlap with synovium went up as sequencing depth increased, the measured fractions of shared clonotypes likely underestimated the full repertoire overlap. Synovial and circulating pathogenic-like lymphocyte repertoires were less diverse than bulk blood CD4 repertoires, and some CPL samples were as oligoclonal as synovium. The difference between circulating pathogenic-like lymphocytes and bulk blood T cells was not detected by traditional Vbeta family usage analysis. Circulating pathogenic-like lymphocytes clustered together with synovial T cells, and compared with bulk blood, the circulating pathogenic-like lymphocytes shared a substantially higher fraction of CDR3 sequences with synovium.

Rearrangement joined TRBV7-9 to TRBJ2-1, with 8 bases matching TRBD2. The receptor comes from a human donor with juvenile idiopathic arthritis. Sample: HLA-DR+ CD4+ T cells from blood. This sample's cell subset or site label indicates: circulating pathogenic-like lymphocytes, sorted as HLA-DR+CD14-CD3+CD4+CD25low/- blood T cells. CDR3 protein: CASGAGAGVAYNEQFF. The bases read TGTGCCAGCGGTGCCGGAGCGGGAGTAGCCTACAATGAGCAGTTCTTC.